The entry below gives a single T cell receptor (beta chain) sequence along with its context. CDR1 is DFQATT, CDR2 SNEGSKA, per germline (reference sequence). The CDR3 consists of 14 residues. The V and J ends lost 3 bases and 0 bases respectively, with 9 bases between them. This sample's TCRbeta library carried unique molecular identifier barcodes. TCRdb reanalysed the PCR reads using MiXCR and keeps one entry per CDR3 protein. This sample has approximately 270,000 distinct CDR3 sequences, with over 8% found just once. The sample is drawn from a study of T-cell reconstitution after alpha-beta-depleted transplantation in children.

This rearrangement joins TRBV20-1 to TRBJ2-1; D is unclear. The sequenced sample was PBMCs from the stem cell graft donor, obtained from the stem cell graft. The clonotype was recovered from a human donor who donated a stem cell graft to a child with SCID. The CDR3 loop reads CSASEQSSYNEQFF. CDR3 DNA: TGCAGTGCTAGCGAACAGAGCTCCTACAATGAGCAGTTCTTC.